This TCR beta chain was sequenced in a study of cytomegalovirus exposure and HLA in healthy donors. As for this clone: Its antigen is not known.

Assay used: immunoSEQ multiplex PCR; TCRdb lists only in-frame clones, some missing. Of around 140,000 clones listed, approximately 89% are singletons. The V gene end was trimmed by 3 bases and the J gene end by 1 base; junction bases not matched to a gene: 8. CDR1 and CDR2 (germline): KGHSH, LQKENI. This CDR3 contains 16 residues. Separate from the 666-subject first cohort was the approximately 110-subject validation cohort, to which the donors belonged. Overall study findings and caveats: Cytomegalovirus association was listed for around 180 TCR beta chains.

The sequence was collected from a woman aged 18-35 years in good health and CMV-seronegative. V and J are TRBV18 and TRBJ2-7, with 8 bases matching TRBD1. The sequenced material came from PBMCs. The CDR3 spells CASSPPGQAPSYEQYF. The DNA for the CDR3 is TGTGCCAGCTCACCGCCGGGACAGGCTCCTTCCTACGAGCAGTACTTC.